Below are 2 T cell receptor beta chains sequenced from a single sample in a study of cytomegalovirus exposure and HLA in healthy donors. The PCR was carried out with 60 Vbeta primers and 13 Jbeta primers. TCRdb's copy holds only in-frame clones and misses some; the assay was immunoSEQ multiplex PCR. In all, the sample yields roughly 30,000 clones. The specimen was PBMCs. The receptor source for this set is a woman in her forties in good health and CMV-seropositive.

The V call is TRBV6-1, the J call TRBJ2-7, with D uncertain. The germline V gene encodes CDR1 MNHNS and CDR2 SASEGT. This CDR3 has 14 residues. Trimming took off 6 bases at V and 2 bases at J, with 14 bases between the two ends. The CDR3 reads CASRVTRTAYEQYF. For the CDR3, the DNA is TGTGCCAGCAGAGTTACAAGAACCGCCTACGAGCAGTACTTC.

The chain recombines TRBV28 with TRBJ1-1; D gene unclear. V lost 6 bases and J lost 0, with 5 bases in between. This CDR3 is built from 12 residues. In germline, CDR1 is MDHEN, CDR2 SYDVKM. CDR3 region: CASRIMNTEAFF. The CDR3 nucleotides are TGTGCCAGCAGAATAATGAACACTGAAGCTTTCTTT. The full variable domain, rest sourced from reference TRBV28 and TRBJ1-1, is DVKVTQSSRYLVKRTGEKVFLECVQDMDHENMFWYRQDPGLGLRLIYFSYDVKMKEKGDIPEGYSVSREKKERFSLILESASTNQTSMYLCASRIMNTEAFFGQGTRLTVV.